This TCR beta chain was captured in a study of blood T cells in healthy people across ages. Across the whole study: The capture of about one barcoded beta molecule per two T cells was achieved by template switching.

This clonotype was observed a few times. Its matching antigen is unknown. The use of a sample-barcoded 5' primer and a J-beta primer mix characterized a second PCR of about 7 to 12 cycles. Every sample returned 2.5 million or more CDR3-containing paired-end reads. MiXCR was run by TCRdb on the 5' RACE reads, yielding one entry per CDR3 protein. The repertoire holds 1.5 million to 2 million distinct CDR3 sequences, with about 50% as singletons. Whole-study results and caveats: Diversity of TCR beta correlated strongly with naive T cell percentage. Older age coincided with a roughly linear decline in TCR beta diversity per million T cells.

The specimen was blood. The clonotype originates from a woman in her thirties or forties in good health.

In DNA, the CDR3 is TGCGCCAGCAGCCAACTAGCGGGGGCTTTCTACGAGCAGTACTTC. Translating gives CASSQLAGAFYEQYF. The rearrangement uses TRBV4-1 and TRBJ2-7; 10 bases fit TRBD2. This CDR3 spans 15 amino acids. V lost 2 bases, J lost 3 bases, and 4 bases stayed unmatched. The germline V gene encodes CDR1 MGHRA and CDR2 YSYEKL.